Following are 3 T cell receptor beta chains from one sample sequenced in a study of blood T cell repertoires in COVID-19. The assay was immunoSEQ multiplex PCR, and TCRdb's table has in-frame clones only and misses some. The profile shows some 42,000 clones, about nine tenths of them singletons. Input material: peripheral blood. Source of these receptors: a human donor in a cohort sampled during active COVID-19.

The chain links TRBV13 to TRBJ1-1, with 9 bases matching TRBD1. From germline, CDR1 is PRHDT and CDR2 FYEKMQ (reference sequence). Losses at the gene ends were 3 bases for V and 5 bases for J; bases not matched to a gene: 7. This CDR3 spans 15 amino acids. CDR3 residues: CASSFGTGIGTEAFF. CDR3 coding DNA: TGTGCCAGCAGCTTTGGGACAGGGATAGGGACTGAAGCTTTCTTT.

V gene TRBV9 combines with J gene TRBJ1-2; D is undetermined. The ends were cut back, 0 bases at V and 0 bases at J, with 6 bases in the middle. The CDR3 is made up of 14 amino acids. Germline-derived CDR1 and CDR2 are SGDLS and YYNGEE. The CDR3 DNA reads TGTGCCAGCAGCGTAGAGGGAGCTAACTATGGCTACACCTTC. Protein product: CASSVEGANYGYTF.

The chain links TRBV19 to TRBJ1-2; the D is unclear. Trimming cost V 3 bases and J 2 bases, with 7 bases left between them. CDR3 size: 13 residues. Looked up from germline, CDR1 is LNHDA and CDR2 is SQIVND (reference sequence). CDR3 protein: CASSIPRNYGYTF. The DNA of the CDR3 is TGTGCCAGTAGTATCCCCAGGAACTATGGCTACACCTTC.